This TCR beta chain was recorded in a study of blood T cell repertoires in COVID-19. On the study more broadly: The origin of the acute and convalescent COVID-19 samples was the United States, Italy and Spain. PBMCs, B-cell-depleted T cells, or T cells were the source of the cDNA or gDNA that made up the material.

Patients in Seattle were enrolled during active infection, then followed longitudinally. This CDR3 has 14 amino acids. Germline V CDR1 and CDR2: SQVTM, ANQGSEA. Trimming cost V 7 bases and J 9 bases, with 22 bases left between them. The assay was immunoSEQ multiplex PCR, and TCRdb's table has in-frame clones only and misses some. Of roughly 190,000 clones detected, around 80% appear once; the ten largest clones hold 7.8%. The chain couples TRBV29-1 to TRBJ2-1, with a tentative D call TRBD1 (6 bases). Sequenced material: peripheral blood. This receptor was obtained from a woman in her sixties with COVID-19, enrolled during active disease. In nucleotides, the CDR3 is TGCAGCGGTGGGACACCCCCCGGACATAGTGAGCAGTTCTTC. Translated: CSGGTPPGHSEQFF.